This T cell receptor (beta chain) was documented in a study of graft-versus-host responses after intestinal transplantation. CDR3 size: 14 residues. Deletions cut 2 bases from V and 4 bases from J, with 12 bases between. CDR1 is SGHRS, CDR2 YFSETQ, per germline. As concerns this clone: The antigen is not known.

Clones were read by immunoSEQ multiplex PCR, and TCRdb kept only the in-frame ones, dropping some. Among 60,000 to 75,000 clones listed, roughly 90% were seen once. This chain joins TRBV5-1 and TRBJ1-2; tentative D call: TRBD1 (5 bases). The sequence was collected from a human donor who received an intestinal transplant. The sample consisted of unstimulated CD8+ T cells sorted from spleen or lymph node cells, taken before intestinal transplant. CDR3 sequence: CASSFYRSGYGYTF. DNA of the CDR3: TGCGCCAGCAGCTTCTACAGGTCTGGCTATGGCTACACCTTC.